This paragraph covers one T cell receptor (beta chain) sequence. The CDR3 runs to 15 residues. Trimming pared 3 bases from V and 0 bases from J, leaving 9 bases between. Germline lookup yields CDR1 SGHDN and CDR2 FVKESK. Study processing details: Amplification of reference gene primers was used by the study to estimate nucleated cell counts. Sequenced by immunoSEQ multiplex PCR; TCRdb stores in-frame clones only, minus some. The DNA gave D and trimming, while V, J and clone size come from that table. The sample has 120,000 or so clones, roughly 80% seen once. The data belong to a study of blood T cell repertoires in COVID-19. Study as a whole: From T cells, B-cell-depleted T cells, or PBMCs came the material, which was cDNA or gDNA.

The V call is TRBV14, the J call TRBJ1-3, with D possibly TRBD1 on 5 matching bases. The specimen sequenced was peripheral blood. This TCR came from a woman aged 25-40 years who had recovered from COVID-19. The CDR3 DNA is TGTGCCAGCAGCCACGGAGGGACCTCTGGAAACACCATATATTTT. Its protein is CASSHGGTSGNTIYF.